This is a list of T cell receptor beta chains from one sample in a study of CD8+ T cells in alopecia areata. Clones were read by immunoSEQ multiplex PCR, and TCRdb kept only the in-frame ones, dropping some. The sample lists roughly 150,000 clones; about 60% were seen once. Material: CD4+ T cells sorted from blood. The receptors shown here come from a human donor in good health. Both conserved end residues are part of each CDR3. The D gene is left open where the match is weak. Some rows mark clone size as missing; the rest say once, few, many or name a class of expanded clone.

clone size	V gene	D gene	J gene	CDR3 protein	CDR3 DNA
NA	TRBV5-1	NA	TRBJ2-4	CASSLGDIQYF	TGCGCCAGCAGCTTGGGGGACATTCAGTACTTC
NA	TRBV15	TRBD1	TRBJ1-4	CATSFPGQGNEKLFF	TGTGCCACCAGCTTCCCGGGACAGGGGAATGAAAAACTGTTTTTT
NA	TRBV7-9	TRBD1	TRBJ1-1	CASSDQRGGRNTEAFF	TGTGCCAGCAGCGACCAAAGAGGGGGCAGGAACACTGAAGCTTTCTTT
NA	TRBV29-1	NA	TRBJ1-2	CSVVGAEGYTF	TGCAGCGTTGTAGGGGCGGAGGGCTACACCTTC
NA	TRBV25-1	TRBD2	TRBJ2-3	CASRLAGADTQYF	TGTGCCAGCAGGCTAGCGGGGGCAGATACGCAGTATTTT
NA	TRBV5-4	TRBD2	TRBJ2-5	CASSSLGGRKTETQYF	TGTGCCAGCAGCTCACTGGGCGGGAGAAAAACAGAGACCCAGTACTTC
NA	TRBV6-6	TRBD1	TRBJ1-1	CAIDQTGYNTEAFF	TGTGCCATTGACCAGACAGGGTATAACACTGAAGCTTTCTTT
NA	TRBV29-1	NA	TRBJ2-2	CSVGISSTGELFF	TGCAGCGTTGGTATTTCCAGCACCGGGGAGCTGTTTTTT
NA	TRBV5-1	NA	TRBJ2-1	CASSLKGNEQFF	TGCGCCAGCAGCTTGAAAGGGAATGAGCAGTTCTTC
NA	TRBV29-1	TRBD1	TRBJ2-3	CSVEDQGAGGTDTQYF	TGCAGCGTTGAAGACCAGGGGGCAGGGGGCACAGATACGCAGTATTTT
NA	TRBV9	NA	TRBJ2-1	CASSVDLRTTYNEQFF	TGTGCCAGCAGCGTAGATTTACGGACAACGTACAATGAGCAGTTCTTC
NA	TRBV29-1	NA	TRBJ1-5	CSVVSNNQPQHF	TGCAGCGTTGTATCGAACAATCAGCCCCAGCATTTT
NA	TRBV29-1	TRBD1	TRBJ1-2	CSADRGLGLGYTF	TGCAGCGCGGACAGGGGTTTGGGGCTTGGCTACACCTTC
few	TRBV29-1	TRBD1	TRBJ2-5	CSVEADRGRAETQYF	TGCAGCGTTGAGGCCGACAGGGGGCGGGCAGAGACCCAGTACTTC
few	TRBV29-1	TRBD1	TRBJ2-1	CSLRQGPAYNEQFF	TGCAGCCTAAGACAGGGGCCCGCCTACAATGAGCAGTTCTTC